Sequencing of this T cell receptor (beta chain) was carried out in a study of identical twins. This clonotype was counted many times. V dropped 0 bases and J dropped 4 bases, with 6 bases sitting between them. The CDR3 extends over 14 amino acids. Germline V gene data show CDR1 as MNHEY and CDR2 as SVGAGI. Via MiXCR, TCRdb re-called the 5' RACE reads, giving one row per CDR3 protein. Among about 1.7 million distinct CDR3 sequences listed, less than 40% were seen once. The source of this sequence is a newborn girl in good health. This chain uses TRBV6-5 with TRBJ1-4; D is ambiguous. Material for sequencing was cord blood. The CDR3 DNA reads as TGTGCCAGCAGTTACTCGGCGGGTAATGAAAAACTGTTTTTT. Its protein product is CASSYSAGNEKLFF.